The rows below give T cell receptor beta chains drawn from one sample of a study of cytomegalovirus exposure and HLA in healthy donors. Data came from immunoSEQ multiplex PCR; TCRdb stores just in-frame clones and leaves some out. The sample has about 150,000 clones, approximately 76% seen once; the top ten hold roughly 1.9%. Sequenced material: PBMCs. The receptors were sampled from a middle-aged man in good health and CMV-seronegative. Both conserved end residues are part of each CDR3. D genes are given only for firm matches. For some rows the clone size is stated as once, few or many, or as a class when expanded; others skip it.

CASMVGLWVVGYEQYF,TGTGCCAGCATGGTGGGGCTTTGGGTAGTAGGTTACGAGCAGTACTTC,TRBJ2-7,few,NA,TRBV2
CASSEYQNNEQFF,TGTGCCAGCAGTGAATACCAAAACAATGAGCAGTTCTTC,TRBJ2-1,NA,NA,TRBV25-1
CASSHPVRRMRYNEQFF,TGTGCCAGCAGCCATCCTGTTAGGAGAATGCGCTACAATGAGCAGTTCTTC,TRBJ2-1,NA,NA,TRBV5-8
CASSLQGQLKAYEQYF,TGTGCCAGCAGCTTGCAGGGACAGCTCAAAGCCTACGAGCAGTACTTC,TRBJ2-7,once,TRBD1,TRBV5-6
CASSLDRLAGVNTGELFF,TGCGCCAGCAGCTTGGACCGACTAGCGGGAGTGAACACCGGGGAGCTGTTTTTT,TRBJ2-2,once,TRBD2,TRBV5-1
CASSSSTGISQPQHF,TGTGCCAGTAGTAGCTCGACAGGGATTAGTCAGCCCCAGCATTTT,TRBJ1-5,NA,TRBD1,TRBV19
CASSLKRVGRKPISYEQYF,TGTGCCAGCAGCTTAAAGCGGGTCGGACGGAAACCTATTTCCTACGAGCAGTACTTC,TRBJ2-7,NA,NA,TRBV7-2
CAWSLRQDGNSPLHF,TGTGCCTGGAGCCTCCGACAGGACGGGAATTCACCCCTCCACTTT,TRBJ1-6,NA,NA,TRBV30
CASSLKGLAGWNEQFF,TGTGCCAGCAGCTTAAAAGGCCTAGCGGGATGGAATGAGCAGTTCTTC,TRBJ2-1,NA,TRBD2,TRBV7-9
CASSLGGQPFQTQYF,TGTGCCAGCAGCTTGGGCGGACAGCCCTTTCAGACCCAGTACTTC,TRBJ2-5,once,NA,TRBV5-5
CASRPTDRGVQPQHF,TGTGCCAGCAGACCAACTGACAGGGGTGTACAGCCCCAGCATTTT,TRBJ1-5,NA,TRBD1,TRBV28
CASSTSVTPVSRKETQYF,TGTGCCAGCAGTACCAGTGTAACCCCCGTGTCTAGGAAGGAGACCCAGTACTTC,TRBJ2-5,NA,NA,TRBV28
CSVAPPVMNTEAFF,TGCAGCGTTGCCCCGCCGGTTATGAACACTGAAGCTTTCTTT,TRBJ1-1,once,NA,TRBV29-1
CASIQSFIDSTGNTIYF,TGTGCCAGCATTCAGTCCTTTATCGATTCGACTGGAAACACCATATATTTT,TRBJ1-3,NA,NA,TRBV2
CASSLIPLGNTEAFF,TGTGCCAGCAGTTTAATCCCCCTAGGGAACACTGAAGCTTTCTTT,TRBJ1-1,NA,NA,TRBV27
CASRVGANTEAFF,TGCGCCAGCAGGGTGGGGGCGAACACTGAAGCTTTCTTT,TRBJ1-1,NA,NA,TRBV10-1
CASSQEERPGETQYF,TGCGCCAGCAGCCAAGAAGAAAGGCCGGGAGAGACCCAGTACTTC,TRBJ2-5,NA,NA,TRBV4-1
CASSFLAGETQYF,TGTGCCAGCAGTTTCTTGGCGGGAGAGACCCAGTACTTC,TRBJ2-5,NA,NA,TRBV27
CASSADRGSGEKLFF,TGTGCCAGTAGTGCCGACAGGGGGTCCGGTGAAAAACTGTTTTTT,TRBJ1-4,NA,TRBD1,TRBV19
CASSLFGSDNSPLHF,TGTGCCAGCAGCTTATTCGGGTCCGATAATTCACCCCTCCACTTT,TRBJ1-6,NA,NA,TRBV7-8
CASKGPAHYEQYF,TGTGCCAGTAAGGGGCCCGCCCACTACGAGCAGTACTTC,TRBJ2-7,NA,NA,TRBV19